This T cell receptor beta chain was documented in a study of blood T cells in healthy people across ages. Notes on the study in general: Nothing was known about donor CMV status, and this possibly confounded expanded clonotype changes. A strong correlation was seen between TCR beta diversity and naive T cell percentage.

PCR was performed a second time for about 7 to 12 cycles using a sample-barcoded 5' primer and a J-beta primer mix. In TCRdb, the 5' RACE reads were re-called with MiXCR into one record per CDR3 protein. The sample has about 570,000 distinct CDR3 sequences; roughly a quarter are singletons. The CDR3 spans 13 residues. Germline CDR1 and CDR2: SGHKS and YYEKEE (reference sequence). The germline V and J ends were trimmed by 1 base and 4 bases, with 8 bases remaining between them. Note on this clonotype: What it binds is unknown.

These data were also reused for a study on T cells of mothers and their children. That report adds: Per mother, over 9 million TCR beta CDR3 reads were obtained; per child, 2.5 million to 3.5 million.

V and J are TRBV5-5 and TRBJ1-2; no definite D call. The origin of this receptor is a boy younger than 10 in good health. Sequenced material: blood. The chain's CDR3 is CASSLQAIYGYTF. The CDR3 DNA is TGTGCCAGCAGCTTGCAAGCGATCTATGGCTACACCTTC. The full variable domain, its missing parts supplied by reference TRBV5-5 and TRBJ1-2, is DAGVTQSPTHLIKTRGQQVTLRCSPISGHKSVSWYQQVLGQGPQFIFQYYEKEERGRGNFPDRFSARQFPNYSSELNVNALLLGDSALYLCASSLQAIYGYTFGSGTRLTVV.